The 9 T cell receptor beta chains reported below all come from one sample, sequenced in a study of shared clonotypes between healthy human individuals. The protocol was immunoSEQ multiplex PCR, while the TCRdb copy is restricted to in-frame clones and leaves out a portion. The sample lists about 470,000 clones; roughly three quarters were seen once. Sequenced material: PBMCs. These receptors were taken from a woman aged 40 to 50 in good health. Some clones in this sample may be carry-over from other donors' samples.

Comment on this clone: Likely a read error: the CDR3 ends without its conserved phenylalanine or tryptophan. Because the CDR3's place on the DNA is in doubt, the DNA is left out and the CDR3 is given as listed by TCRdb. CDR3 sequence reads: CSVENPGTTVSPC. The chain has TRBV29-1 and TRBJ2-7; TRBD2 is the table's D call, not checked against the DNA. The germline V gene encodes CDR1 SQVTM and CDR2 ANQGSEA. A total of 13 residues make up the CDR3, ends included.

The chain combines TRBV5-6 with TRBJ2-1, with 7 bases fitting TRBD1. V trimming: 3 bases; J trimming: 2 bases; junction bases outside the gene matches: 2. The length of the CDR3 is 14 residues. In germline, CDR1 is SGHDT, CDR2 YYEEEE. CDR3 residues: CASSWDRTYNEQFF. CDR3 bases: TGTGCCAGCAGCTGGGACAGAACCTACAATGAGCAGTTCTTC.

This clone was observed a handful of times. The J gene is TRBJ2-2, the V gene TRBV2; D remains ambiguous. The CDR3 covers 12 residues. With 4 bases removed from V and 6 bases from J, the gap between germline ends came to 6 bases. Looked up from germline, CDR1 is SNHLY and CDR2 is FYNNEI. The chain's CDR3 is CASSVGAGELFF. In DNA, the CDR3 is TGTGCCAGCAGTGTGGGTGCCGGGGAGCTGTTTTTT.

This clone has just a few counts. The genes are TRBV5-6 and TRBJ2-5; D is unclear. The CDR3 extends over 13 amino acids. Germline V CDR1 and CDR2: SGHDT, YYEEEE. The germline V and J ends were trimmed by 4 bases and 2 bases, with 9 bases remaining between them. DNA of the CDR3: TGTGCCAGCAGCGAAAGTTATCAAGAGACCCAGTACTTC. Encoded protein: CASSESYQETQYF.

This rearrangement joins TRBV5-1 to TRBJ2-3; D gene unclear. The V end lost 3 bases, the J end lost 4 bases, and 12 bases lay between the germline ends. Germline CDR1 SGHRS, CDR2 YFSETQ. The CDR3 contains 14 residues. CDR3 sequence reads: CASSSLGQADTQYF. In nucleotides, the CDR3 is TGCGCCAGCAGCTCCCTGGGCCAGGCAGATACGCAGTATTTT.

Of note for this clone: A far more abundant clone sits one base away, making this likely a read error. The J gene is TRBJ1-1, the V gene TRBV29-1, with a weak D call TRBD1 (5 bases). Germline CDR1 and CDR2: SQVTM and ANQGSEA. The CDR3 has 12 residues. Here the CDR3 DNA reads TGCGGCGTCGGGGACGGCCTGGCTGAAGCTTTCTTT. Protein sequence: CGVGDGLAEAFF.

This rearrangement joins TRBV28 to TRBJ1-4, with TRBD1 identical over 8 bases. Germline CDR1 and CDR2: MDHEN and SYDVKM. Trimming took 6 bases from V and 2 from J; bases not matched to a gene: 8. CDR3 length: 16 amino acids. CDR3 protein: CASSPQGGRTNEKLFF. The CDR3 DNA follows: TGTGCCAGCAGCCCACAGGGGGGTCGGACTAATGAAAAACTGTTTTTT. The full variable domain, with the rest looked up from reference TRBV28 and TRBJ1-4, is DVKVTQSSRYLVKRTGEKVFLECVQDMDHENMFWYRQDPGLGLRLIYFSYDVKMKEKGDIPEGYSVSREKKERFSLILESASTNQTSMYLCASSPQGGRTNEKLFFGSGTQLSVL.

This rearrangement joins TRBV28 to TRBJ2-7, with 13 bases matching TRBD2. The J segment lost 7 bases and the V segment lost 7 bases, leaving 7 bases of the junction unmatched. The CDR3 consists of 14 residues. The germline V gene has CDR1 MDHEN and CDR2 SYDVKM. The CDR3 bases are TGTGCCAGCACCCCCCCGGGACTAGCGGGGGAGCAGTACTTC. Its protein product is CASTPPGLAGEQYF.

As regards this clone: A read error may explain this, as a much larger clone is one base away. V usage is TRBV11-1 and J usage is TRBJ2-1, with 12 bases matching TRBD2. Germline CDR1 is SGHAT and CDR2 is FQDESV (reference sequence). The CDR3 totals 16 residues. V was clipped by 4 bases and J by 4 bases; unmatched bases: 5. CDR3 coding DNA: TGTGCCAGCAGCTCCACCGGGACTAGCGGGTACAATGAGCAGTTCTTC. Its protein is CASSSTGTSGYNEQFF.